This TCR beta chain was identified in a study of cytomegalovirus exposure and HLA in healthy donors. Study-wide points: Associated with cytomegalovirus, according to the listing, were 170 or so TCR beta chains.

The data were produced by immunoSEQ multiplex PCR, yet TCRdb's version contains in-frame clones alone and is incomplete. The sample has approximately 270,000 clones, more than 75% seen once. Turning to this clone: The antigen is not known.

The germline V gene encodes CDR1 MNHEY and CDR2 SMNVEV (reference sequence). This CDR3 comprises 16 residues. With V trimmed by 6 bases and J by 5 bases, 9 bases remained unmatched. This chain links TRBV27 with TRBJ2-5, with TRBD2 identical over 13 bases. The sample was PBMCs. The origin of this receptor is a young man in good health and CMV-seropositive. CDR3 in amino acids: CASRRLAGGNLETQYF. DNA of the CDR3: TGTGCCAGCAGGCGACTAGCGGGAGGTAATTTGGAGACCCAGTACTTC.